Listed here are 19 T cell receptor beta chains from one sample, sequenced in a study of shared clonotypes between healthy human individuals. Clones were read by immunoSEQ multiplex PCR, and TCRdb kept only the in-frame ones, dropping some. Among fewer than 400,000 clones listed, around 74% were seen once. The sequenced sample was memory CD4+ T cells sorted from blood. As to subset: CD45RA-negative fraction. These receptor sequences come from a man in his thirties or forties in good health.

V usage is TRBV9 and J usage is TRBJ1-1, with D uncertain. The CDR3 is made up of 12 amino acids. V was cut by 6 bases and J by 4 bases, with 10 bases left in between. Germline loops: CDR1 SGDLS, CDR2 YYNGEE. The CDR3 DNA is TGTGCCAGCATTGGAAAAGGCACTGAAGCTTTCTTT. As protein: CASIGKGTEAFF.

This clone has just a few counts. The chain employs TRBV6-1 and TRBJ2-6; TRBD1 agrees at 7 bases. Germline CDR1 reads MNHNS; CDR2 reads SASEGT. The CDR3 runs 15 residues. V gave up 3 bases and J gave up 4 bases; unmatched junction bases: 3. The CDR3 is CASSDRGLGANVLTF. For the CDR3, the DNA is TGTGCCAGCAGTGATAGGGGGCTGGGGGCCAACGTCCTGACTTTC.

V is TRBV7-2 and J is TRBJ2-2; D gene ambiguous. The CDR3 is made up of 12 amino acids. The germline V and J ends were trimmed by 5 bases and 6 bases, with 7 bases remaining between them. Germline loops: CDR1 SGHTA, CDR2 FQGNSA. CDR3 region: CASSLGSGELFF. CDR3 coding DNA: TGTGCCAGCAGCCTGGGGTCCGGGGAGCTGTTTTTT. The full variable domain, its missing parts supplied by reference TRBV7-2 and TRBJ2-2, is GAGVSQSPSNKVTEKGKDVELRCDPISGHTALYWYRQSLGQGLEFLIYFQGNSAPDKSGLPSDRFSAERTGGSVSTLTIQRTQQEDSAVYLCASSLGSGELFFGEGSRLTVL.

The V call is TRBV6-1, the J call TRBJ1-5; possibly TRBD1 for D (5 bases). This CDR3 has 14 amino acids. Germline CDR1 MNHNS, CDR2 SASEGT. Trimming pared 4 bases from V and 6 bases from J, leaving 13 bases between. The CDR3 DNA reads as TGTGCCAGCAGTGGTGAACAGGCTATTCAGCCCCAGCATTTT. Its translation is CASSGEQAIQPQHF.

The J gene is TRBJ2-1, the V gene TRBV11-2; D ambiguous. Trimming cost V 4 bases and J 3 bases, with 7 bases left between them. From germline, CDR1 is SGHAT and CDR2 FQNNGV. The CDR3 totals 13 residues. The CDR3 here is CASSSANYNEQFF. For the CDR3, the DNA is TGTGCCAGCAGCTCAGCCAACTACAATGAGCAGTTCTTC.

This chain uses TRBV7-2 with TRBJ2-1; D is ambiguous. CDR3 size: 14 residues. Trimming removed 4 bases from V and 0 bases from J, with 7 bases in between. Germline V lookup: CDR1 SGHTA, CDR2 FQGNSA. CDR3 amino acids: CASSSRSSYNEQFF. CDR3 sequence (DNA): TGTGCCAGCAGCTCACGTAGCTCCTACAATGAGCAGTTCTTC.

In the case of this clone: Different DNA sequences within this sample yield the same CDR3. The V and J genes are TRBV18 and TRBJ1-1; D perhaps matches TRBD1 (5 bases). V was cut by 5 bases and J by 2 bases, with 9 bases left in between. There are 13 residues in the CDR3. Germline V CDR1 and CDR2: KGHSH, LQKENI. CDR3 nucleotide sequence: TGTGCCAGCTCATCCGGGGGAAACACTGAAGCTTTCTTT. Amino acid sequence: CASSSGGNTEAFF.

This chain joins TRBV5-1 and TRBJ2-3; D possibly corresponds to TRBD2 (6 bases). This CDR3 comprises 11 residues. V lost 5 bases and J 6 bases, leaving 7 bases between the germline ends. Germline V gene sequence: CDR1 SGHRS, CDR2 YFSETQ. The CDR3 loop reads CASRAGDTQYF. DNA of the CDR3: TGCGCCAGCAGGGCGGGGGATACGCAGTATTTT.

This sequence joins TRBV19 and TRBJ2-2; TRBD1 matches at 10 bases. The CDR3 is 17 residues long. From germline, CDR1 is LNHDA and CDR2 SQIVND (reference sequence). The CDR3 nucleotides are TGTGCGTCCCGGGGATTGACAGGGGGCGTAGCCCCCGGGGAGCTGTTTTTT. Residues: CASRGLTGGVAPGELFF.

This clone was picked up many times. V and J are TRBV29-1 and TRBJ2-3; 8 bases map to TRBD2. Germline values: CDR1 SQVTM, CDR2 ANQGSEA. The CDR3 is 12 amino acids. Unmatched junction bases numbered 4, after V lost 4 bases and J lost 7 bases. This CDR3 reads CSVGGRSNTQYF. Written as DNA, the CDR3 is TGCAGCGTTGGCGGGAGGTCTAATACGCAGTATTTT.

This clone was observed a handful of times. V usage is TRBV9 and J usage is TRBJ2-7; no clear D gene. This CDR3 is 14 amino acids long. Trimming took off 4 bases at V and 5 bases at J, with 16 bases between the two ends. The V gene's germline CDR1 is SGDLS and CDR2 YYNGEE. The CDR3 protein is CASSQGSWEDEQYF. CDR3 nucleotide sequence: TGTGCCAGCAGCCAAGGGTCTTGGGAAGACGAGCAGTACTTC.

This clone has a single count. Here the CDR3 DNA reads TGCGCCAGCAGCTTGGCTAGTTTGGGCACAGATACGCAGTATTTT. Its translation is CASSLASLGTDTQYF. The chain carries TRBV5-1 and TRBJ2-3; D remains ambiguous. V lost 0 bases and J 1 base, leaving 9 bases between the germline ends. The germline V gene encodes CDR1 SGHRS and CDR2 YFSETQ. CDR3 length: 15 residues.

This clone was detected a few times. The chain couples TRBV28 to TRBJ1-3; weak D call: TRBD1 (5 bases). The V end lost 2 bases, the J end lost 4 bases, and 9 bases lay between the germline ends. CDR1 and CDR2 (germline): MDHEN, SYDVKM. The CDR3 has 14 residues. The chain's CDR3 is CASSLEGRGNTIYF. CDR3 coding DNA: TGTGCCAGCAGTTTAGAGGGGAGAGGAAACACCATATATTTT. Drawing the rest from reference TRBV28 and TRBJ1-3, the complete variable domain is DVKVTQSSRYLVKRTGEKVFLECVQDMDHENMFWYRQDPGLGLRLIYFSYDVKMKEKGDIPEGYSVSREKKERFSLILESASTNQTSMYLCASSLEGRGNTIYFGEGSWLTVV.

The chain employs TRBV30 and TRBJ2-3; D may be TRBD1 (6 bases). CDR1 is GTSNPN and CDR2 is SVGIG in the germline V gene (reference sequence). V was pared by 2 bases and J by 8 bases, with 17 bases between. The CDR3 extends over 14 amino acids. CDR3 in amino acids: CAWSHGQSPGTQYF. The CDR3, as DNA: TGTGCCTGGAGTCACGGACAGTCGCCAGGTACGCAGTATTTT.

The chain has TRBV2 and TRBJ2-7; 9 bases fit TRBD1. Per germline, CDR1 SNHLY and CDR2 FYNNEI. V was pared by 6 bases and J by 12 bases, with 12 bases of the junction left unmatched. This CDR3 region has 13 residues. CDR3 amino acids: CASRDGTGSRPYF. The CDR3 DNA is TGTGCCAGCAGAGACGGGACAGGGTCCCGGCCGTACTTC.

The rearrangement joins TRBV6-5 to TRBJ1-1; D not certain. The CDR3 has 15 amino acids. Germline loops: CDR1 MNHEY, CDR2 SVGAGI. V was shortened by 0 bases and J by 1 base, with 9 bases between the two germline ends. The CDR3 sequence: CASSYSYGPNTEAFF. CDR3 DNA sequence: TGTGCCAGCAGTTACTCTTACGGTCCGAACACTGAAGCTTTCTTT.

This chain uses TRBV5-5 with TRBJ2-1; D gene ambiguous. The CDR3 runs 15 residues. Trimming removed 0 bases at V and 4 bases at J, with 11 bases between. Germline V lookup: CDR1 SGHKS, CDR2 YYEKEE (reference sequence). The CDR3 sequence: CASSLGGRRYNEQFF. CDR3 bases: TGTGCCAGCAGCTTGGGAGGCAGAAGGTACAATGAGCAGTTCTTC.

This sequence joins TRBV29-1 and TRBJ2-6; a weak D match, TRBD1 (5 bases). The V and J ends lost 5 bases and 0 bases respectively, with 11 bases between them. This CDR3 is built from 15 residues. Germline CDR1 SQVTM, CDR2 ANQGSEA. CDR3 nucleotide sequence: TGCAGCGTTACCGACAGCCCCTCTGGGGCCAACGTCCTGACTTTC. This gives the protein CSVTDSPSGANVLTF.

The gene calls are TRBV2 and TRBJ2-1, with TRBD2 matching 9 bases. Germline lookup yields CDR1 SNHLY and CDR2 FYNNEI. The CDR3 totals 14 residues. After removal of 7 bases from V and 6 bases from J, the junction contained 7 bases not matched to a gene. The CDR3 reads CASNRVAGVNEQFF. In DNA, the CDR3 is TGTGCCAGCAACCGGGTAGCGGGAGTCAATGAGCAGTTCTTC.